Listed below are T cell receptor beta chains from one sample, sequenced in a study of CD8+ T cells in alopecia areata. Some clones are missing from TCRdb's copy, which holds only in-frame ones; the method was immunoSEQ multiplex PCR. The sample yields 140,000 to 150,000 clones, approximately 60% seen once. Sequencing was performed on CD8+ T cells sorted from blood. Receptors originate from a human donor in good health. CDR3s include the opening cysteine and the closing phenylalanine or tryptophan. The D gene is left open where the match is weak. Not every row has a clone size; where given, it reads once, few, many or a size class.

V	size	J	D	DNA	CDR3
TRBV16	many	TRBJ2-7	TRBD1	TGTGCCAGCAGCCAATGGGACAGCTCCTACGAGCAGTACTTC	CASSQWDSSYEQYF
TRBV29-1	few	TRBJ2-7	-	TGCAGCGTTGAAGTTGGCCCGTACGAGCAGTACTTC	CSVEVGPYEQYF
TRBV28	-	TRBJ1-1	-	TGTGCCAGCAGTTTATTCTTCTGGAAGGGAAGGGGGAACACTGAAGCTTTCTTT	CASSLFFWKGRGNTEAFF
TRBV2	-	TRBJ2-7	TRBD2	TGTGCCAGCAGTACCGGGACTAGCGGTTACGAGCAGTACTTC	CASSTGTSGYEQYF
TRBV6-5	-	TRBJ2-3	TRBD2	TGTGCCAGCAGCTATACTAGCGGAAGCACAGATACGCAGTATTTT	CASSYTSGSTDTQYF
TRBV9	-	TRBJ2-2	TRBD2	TGTGCCAGCAGCGCTAGCGGGAGGGCTCACACCGGGGAGCTGTTTTTT	CASSASGRAHTGELFF
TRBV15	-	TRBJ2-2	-	TGTGCCACCAGCAGAGGAACCGAAAACACCGGGGAGCTGTTTTTT	CATSRGTENTGELFF
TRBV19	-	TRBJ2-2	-	TGTGCCAGTAGTCACGGTTCCCCCGGGGAGCTGTTTTTT	CASSHGSPGELFF
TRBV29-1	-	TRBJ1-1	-	TGCAGCGTTGAGACGGGGAACACTGAAGCTTTCTTT	CSVETGNTEAFF
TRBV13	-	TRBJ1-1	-	TGTGCCAGCAGCCTAGGAACGAGCACTGAAGCTTTCTTT	CASSLGTSTEAFF
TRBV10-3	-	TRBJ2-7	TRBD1	TGTGCCATCAGTGAGTCAGGGGACAGAGCCTACGAGCAGTACTTC	CAISESGDRAYEQYF
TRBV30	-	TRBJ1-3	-	TGTGCCTGGAGTGCCGCCACAGGGTTTGGAACGTCAGGAAACACCATATATTTT	CAWSAATGFGTSGNTIYF
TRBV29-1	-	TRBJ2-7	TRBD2	TGCAGCGTTGAACTAGCGGGAGCCTACGAGCAGTACTTC	CSVELAGAYEQYF
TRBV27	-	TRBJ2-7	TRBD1	TGTGCCAGCAGTCCCTCCCAGGGGGAGAGCGGAAACGAGCAGTACTTC	CASSPSQGESGNEQYF
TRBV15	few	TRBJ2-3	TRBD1	TGTGCCACCAGCAGATCCGGGACAGCGACAGATACGCAGTATTTT	CATSRSGTATDTQYF
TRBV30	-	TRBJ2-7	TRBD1	TGTGCCTGGGGCATCGGACAGGTTGCCTACGAGCAGTACTTC	CAWGIGQVAYEQYF
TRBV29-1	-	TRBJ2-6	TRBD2	TGCAGCGTTGCGGGAGGGGGTTCCGGCTCTGGGGCCAACGTCCTGACTTTC	CSVAGGGSGSGANVLTF
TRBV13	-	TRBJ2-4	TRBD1	TGTGCCAGCAGCTTCGAGGGGGCGAAGTACTTC	CASSFEGAKYF
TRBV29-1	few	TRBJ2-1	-	TGCAGCGTTGAGGGCGCGGATCCACCTACGAATGAGCAGTTCTTC	CSVEGADPPTNEQFF